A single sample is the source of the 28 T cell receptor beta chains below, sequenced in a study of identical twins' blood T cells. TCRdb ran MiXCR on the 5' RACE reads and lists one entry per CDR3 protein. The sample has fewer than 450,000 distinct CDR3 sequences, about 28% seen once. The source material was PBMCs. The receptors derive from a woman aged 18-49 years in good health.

The DNA for the CDR3 is TGTGCCAGCAGCCAAGAAACAATAACATCAAGGCAGGGCAATCAGCCCCAGCATTTT. It encodes CASSQETITSRQGNQPQHF. The chain is built from TRBV4-2 and TRBJ1-5; D is uncertain. V was trimmed by 0 bases and J by 2 bases, leaving 20 bases between them. Germline V gene sequence: CDR1 LGHNA, CDR2 YNFKEQ. The CDR3 has 19 residues.

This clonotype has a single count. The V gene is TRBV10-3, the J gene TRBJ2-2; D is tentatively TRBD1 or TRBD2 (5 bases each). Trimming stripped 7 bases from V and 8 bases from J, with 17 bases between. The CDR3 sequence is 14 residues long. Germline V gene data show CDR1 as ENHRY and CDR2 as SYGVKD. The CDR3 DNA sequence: TGTGCCATCACCGGGACGGCTAAGGCGGGGGAGCTGTTTTTT. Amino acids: CAITGTAKAGELFF.

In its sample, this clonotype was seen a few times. Written as DNA, the CDR3 is TGCGCCAGCAGCTCTGGGACAGGTGGAGAAGCTTTCTTT. This gives the protein CASSSGTGGEAFF. The rearrangement uses TRBV5-1 and TRBJ1-1; TRBD1 matches at 8 bases. Per germline, CDR1 SGHRS and CDR2 YFSETQ. The CDR3 spans 13 residues. V gave up 3 bases and J gave up 8 bases; unmatched junction bases: 6.

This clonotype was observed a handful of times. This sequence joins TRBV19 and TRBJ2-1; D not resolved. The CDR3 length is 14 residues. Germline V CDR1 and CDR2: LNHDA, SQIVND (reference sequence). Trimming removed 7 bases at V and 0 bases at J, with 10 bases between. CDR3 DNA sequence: TGTGCCAGTATGCGCGCCAGCTCCTACAATGAGCAGTTCTTC. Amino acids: CASMRASSYNEQFF.

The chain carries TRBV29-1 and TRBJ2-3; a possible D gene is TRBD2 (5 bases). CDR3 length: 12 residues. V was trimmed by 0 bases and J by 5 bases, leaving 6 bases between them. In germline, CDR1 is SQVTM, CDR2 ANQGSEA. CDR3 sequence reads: CSVEEGRDTQYF. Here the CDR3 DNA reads TGCAGCGTTGAAGAGGGGAGAGATACGCAGTATTTT.

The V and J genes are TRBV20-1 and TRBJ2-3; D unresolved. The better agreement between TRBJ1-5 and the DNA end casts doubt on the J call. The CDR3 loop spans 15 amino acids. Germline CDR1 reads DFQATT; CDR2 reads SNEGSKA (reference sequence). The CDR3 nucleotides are TGCAGTGCTCCGCTCTGGGCAGCTAGCACAGATACGCAGCATTTT. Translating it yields CSAPLWAASTDTQHF.

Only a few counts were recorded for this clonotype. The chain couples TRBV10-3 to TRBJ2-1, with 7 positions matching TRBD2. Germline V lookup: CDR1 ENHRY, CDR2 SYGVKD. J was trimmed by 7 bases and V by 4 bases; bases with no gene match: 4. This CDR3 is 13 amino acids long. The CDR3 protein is CAISGSGGNEQFF. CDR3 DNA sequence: TGTGCCATCAGTGGCTCGGGAGGTAATGAGCAGTTCTTC.

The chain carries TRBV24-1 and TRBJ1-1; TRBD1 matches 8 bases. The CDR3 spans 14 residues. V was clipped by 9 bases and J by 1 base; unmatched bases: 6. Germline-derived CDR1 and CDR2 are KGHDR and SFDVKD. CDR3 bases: TGTGCCACCCCCGTAGACAGGGGGAACACTGAAGCTTTCTTT. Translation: CATPVDRGNTEAFF.

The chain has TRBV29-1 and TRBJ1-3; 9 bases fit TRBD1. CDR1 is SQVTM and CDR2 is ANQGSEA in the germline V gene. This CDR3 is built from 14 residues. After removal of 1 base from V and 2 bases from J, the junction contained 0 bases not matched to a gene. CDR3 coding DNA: TGCAGCGTTGAAGGGACAGGGGCTGGAAACACCATATATTTT. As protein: CSVEGTGAGNTIYF.

The CDR3 region is CASSYVASSYNEQFF. CDR3 DNA sequence: TGTGCCAGCAGTTACGTAGCGAGCTCCTACAATGAGCAGTTCTTC. This chain connects TRBV6-2 or TRBV6-3 to TRBJ2-1; the D gene is possibly TRBD2 (5 bases). The CDR3 sequence is 15 residues long. Trimming removed 2 bases at V and 0 bases at J, with 8 bases between. CDR1 MNHEY and CDR2 SVGEGT come from the germline V gene.

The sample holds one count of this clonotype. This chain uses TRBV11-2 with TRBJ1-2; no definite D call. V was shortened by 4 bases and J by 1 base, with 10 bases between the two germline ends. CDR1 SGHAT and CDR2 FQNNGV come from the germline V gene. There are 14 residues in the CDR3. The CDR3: CASSSNRGNYGYTF. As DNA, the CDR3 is TGTGCCAGCAGCTCGAACCGGGGTAACTATGGCTACACCTTC.

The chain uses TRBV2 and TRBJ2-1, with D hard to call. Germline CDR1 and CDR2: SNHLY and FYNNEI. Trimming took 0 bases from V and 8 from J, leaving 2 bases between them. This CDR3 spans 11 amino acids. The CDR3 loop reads CASSEAYEQFF. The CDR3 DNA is TGTGCCAGCAGTGAAGCTTATGAGCAGTTCTTC.

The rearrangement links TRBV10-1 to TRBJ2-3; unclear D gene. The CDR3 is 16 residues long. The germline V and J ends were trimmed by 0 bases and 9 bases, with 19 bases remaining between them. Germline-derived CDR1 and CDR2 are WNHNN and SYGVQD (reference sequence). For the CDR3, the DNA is TGCGCCAGCAGTGAGTCGGGCAGAGCAACCGCTGAAACGCAGTATTTT. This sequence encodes CASSESGRATAETQYF.

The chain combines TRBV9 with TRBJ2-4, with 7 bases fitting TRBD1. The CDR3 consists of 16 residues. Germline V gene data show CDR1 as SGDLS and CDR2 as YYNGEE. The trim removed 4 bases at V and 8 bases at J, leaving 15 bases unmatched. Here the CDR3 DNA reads TGTGCCAGCAGCCCACGGGCGACAGGGCTCGTGGACATTCAGTACTTC. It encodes CASSPRATGLVDIQYF.

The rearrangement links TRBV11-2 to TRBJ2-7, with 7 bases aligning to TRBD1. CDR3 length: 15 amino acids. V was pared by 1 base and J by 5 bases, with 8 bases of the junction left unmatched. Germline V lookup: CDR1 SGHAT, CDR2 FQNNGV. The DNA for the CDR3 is TGTGCCAGCAGCTTAGGAAGACAGGGACCGGACGAGCAGTACTTC. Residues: CASSLGRQGPDEQYF.

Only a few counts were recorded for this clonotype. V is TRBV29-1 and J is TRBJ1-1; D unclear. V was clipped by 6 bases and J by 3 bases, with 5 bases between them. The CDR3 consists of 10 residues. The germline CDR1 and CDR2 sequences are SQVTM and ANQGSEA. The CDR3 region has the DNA TGCAGCGTCACCCACACTGAAGCTTTCTTT. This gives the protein CSVTHTEAFF.

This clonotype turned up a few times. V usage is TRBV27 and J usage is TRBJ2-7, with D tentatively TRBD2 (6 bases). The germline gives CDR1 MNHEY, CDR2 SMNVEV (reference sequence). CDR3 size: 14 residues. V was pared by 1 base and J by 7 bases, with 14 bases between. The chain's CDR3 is CASSLYGGAMEQYF. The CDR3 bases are TGTGCCAGCAGTTTATATGGAGGGGCGATGGAGCAGTACTTC.

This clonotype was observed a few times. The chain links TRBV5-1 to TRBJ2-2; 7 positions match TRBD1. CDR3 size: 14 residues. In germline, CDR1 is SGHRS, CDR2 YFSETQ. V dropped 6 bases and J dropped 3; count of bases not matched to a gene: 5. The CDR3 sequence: CASNSDRDTGELFF. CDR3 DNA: TGCGCCAGCAACTCTGACAGGGACACCGGGGAGCTGTTTTTT.

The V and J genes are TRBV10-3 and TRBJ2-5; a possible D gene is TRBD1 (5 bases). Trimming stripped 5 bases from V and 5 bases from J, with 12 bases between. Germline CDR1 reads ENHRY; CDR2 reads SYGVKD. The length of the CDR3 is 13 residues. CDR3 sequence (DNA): TGTGCCATCAGTCACTCAGGGTACGAGACCCAGTACTTC. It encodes CAISHSGYETQYF.

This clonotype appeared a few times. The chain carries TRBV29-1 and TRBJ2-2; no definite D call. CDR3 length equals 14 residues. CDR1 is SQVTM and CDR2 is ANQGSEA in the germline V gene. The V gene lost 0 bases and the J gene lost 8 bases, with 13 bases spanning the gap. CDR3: CSVEERPLIGELFF. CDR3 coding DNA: TGCAGCGTTGAAGAACGTCCACTGATTGGGGAGCTGTTTTTT.

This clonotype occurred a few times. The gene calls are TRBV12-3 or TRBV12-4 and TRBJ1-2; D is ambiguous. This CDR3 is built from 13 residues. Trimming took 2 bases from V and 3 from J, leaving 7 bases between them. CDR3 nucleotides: TGTGCCAGCAGTTTAAGGCCGGACTATGGCTACACCTTC. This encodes CASSLRPDYGYTF.

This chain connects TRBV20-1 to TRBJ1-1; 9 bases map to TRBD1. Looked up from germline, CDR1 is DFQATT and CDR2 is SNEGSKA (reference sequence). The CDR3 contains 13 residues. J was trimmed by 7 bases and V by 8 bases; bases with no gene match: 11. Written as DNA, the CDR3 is TGCAGTTCTTTAGGGGGACAGGGAAGTGAAGCTTTCTTT. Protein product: CSSLGGQGSEAFF.

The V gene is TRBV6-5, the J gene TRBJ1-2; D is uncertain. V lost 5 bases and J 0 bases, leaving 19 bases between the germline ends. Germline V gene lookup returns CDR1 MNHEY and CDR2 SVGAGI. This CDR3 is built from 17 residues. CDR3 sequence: CASSRSLWKGANYGYTF. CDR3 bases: TGTGCCAGCAGTCGCTCGCTGTGGAAGGGAGCTAACTATGGCTACACCTTC.

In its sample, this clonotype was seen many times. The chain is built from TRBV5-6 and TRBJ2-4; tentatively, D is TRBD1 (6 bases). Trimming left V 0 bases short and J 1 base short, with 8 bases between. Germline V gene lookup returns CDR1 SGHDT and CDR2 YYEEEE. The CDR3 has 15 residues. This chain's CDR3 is CASSLATGAKNIQYF. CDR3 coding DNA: TGTGCCAGCAGCTTGGCCACAGGGGCCAAAAACATTCAGTACTTC.

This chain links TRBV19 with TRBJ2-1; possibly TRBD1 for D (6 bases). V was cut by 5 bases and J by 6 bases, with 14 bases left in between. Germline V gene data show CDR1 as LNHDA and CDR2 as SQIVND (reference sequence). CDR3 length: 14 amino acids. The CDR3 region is CASSLRDMINEQFF. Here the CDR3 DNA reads TGTGCCAGTAGTCTCCGGGACATGATCAATGAGCAGTTCTTC.

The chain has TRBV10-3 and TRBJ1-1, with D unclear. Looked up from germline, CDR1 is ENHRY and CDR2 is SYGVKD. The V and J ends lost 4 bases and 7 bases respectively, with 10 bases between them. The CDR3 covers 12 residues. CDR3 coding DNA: TGTGCCATCAGTGCCTTAATCGGTGAAGCTTTCTTT. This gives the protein CAISALIGEAFF.

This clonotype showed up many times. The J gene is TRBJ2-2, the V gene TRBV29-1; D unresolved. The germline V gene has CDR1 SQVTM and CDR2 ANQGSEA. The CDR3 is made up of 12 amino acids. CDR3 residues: CSDLRRNGELFF. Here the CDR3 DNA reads TGCAGTGACTTAAGACGAAACGGGGAGCTGTTTTTT.

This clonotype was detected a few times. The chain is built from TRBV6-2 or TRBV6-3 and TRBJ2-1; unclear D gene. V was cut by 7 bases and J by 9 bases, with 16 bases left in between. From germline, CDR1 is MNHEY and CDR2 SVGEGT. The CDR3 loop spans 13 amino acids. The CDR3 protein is CASTPEVSGEQFF. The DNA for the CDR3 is TGTGCCAGCACCCCCGAAGTCAGTGGTGAGCAGTTCTTC.